Below, 9 T cell receptor beta chains from the same sample are listed, as sequenced in a study of metastatic and nonmetastatic thyroid tumors. TCRdb re-processed the PCR reads through MiXCR. The sample carries around 65,000 clones, 12% to 15% recorded once. All patients were untreated before thyroid surgery. The sequenced material came from blood. Every receptor here comes from a male donor with papillary thyroid cancer or a benign thyroid nodule (not recorded which). Some clones in this sample may be carry-over from other donors' samples.

The genes are TRBV6-1 and TRBJ2-5; 7 bases align to TRBD1. The CDR3 is made up of 17 amino acids. V lost 5 bases and J lost 8; bases outside the gene matches: 20. In germline, CDR1 is MNHNS, CDR2 SASEGT. CDR3: CASSPSRDSIIQYTQYF. In DNA, the CDR3 is TGTGCCAGCAGTCCTTCTCGGGACAGCATTATACAATATACCCAGTACTTC.

This clone was counted at least ten times. The chain has TRBV6-1 and TRBJ1-4; weak D call: TRBD1 (6 bases). Trimming left V 6 bases short and J 11 bases short, with 16 bases between. CDR3 length: 13 amino acids. CDR1 and CDR2 (germline): MNHNS, SASEGT. CDR3 sequence (DNA): TGTGCCAGCAGCCCCCCCCAGGGGCATAAACTGTTTTTT. Its protein is CASSPPQGHKLFF.

This clone was recorded a few times. One base away lies a much larger clone, so this may be a sequencing read error. The chain employs TRBV25-1 and TRBJ2-5, with no clear D. V lost 2 bases to trimming and J lost 8 bases, with 12 bases between them. Germline V CDR1 and CDR2: MGHDK, SYGVNS. This CDR3 region has 13 residues. CDR3 loop: CASSEAEWDTQYF. The CDR3 DNA is TGTGCCAGCAGTGAAGCGGAATGGGATACCCAGTACTTC.

This clone has ten or more counts. V gene TRBV4-3 combines with J gene TRBJ2-1; no reliable D call. This CDR3 is built from 17 residues. V was trimmed by 0 bases and J by 0 bases, leaving 12 bases between them. Germline V CDR1 and CDR2: LGHNA, YSLEER. CDR3 sequence reads: CASSQDLDTDSYNEQFF. The CDR3 coding sequence is TGCGCCAGCAGCCAAGATCTTGACACCGACTCCTACAATGAGCAGTTCTTC.

This clone was counted many times. CDR3 amino acids: CASSYFGLAAPLSQETQYF. The CDR3 DNA follows: TGTGCCAGCAGTTACTTTGGACTAGCGGCCCCTCTTTCCCAAGAGACCCAGTACTTC. The chain couples TRBV6-6 to TRBJ2-5; 10 bases align to TRBD2. CDR3 length equals 19 residues. Germline V lookup: CDR1 MNHNY, CDR2 SVGAGI (reference sequence). With 1 base clipped from V and 1 base from J, the junction kept 12 bases outside the gene matches.

This clone was seen ten or more times. This chain connects TRBV19 to TRBJ2-5, with D perhaps matching TRBD2 (5 bases). This CDR3 has 18 amino acids. The germline V gene has CDR1 LNHDA and CDR2 SQIVND (reference sequence). V gave up 2 bases and J gave up 0 bases, with 19 bases separating them. The DNA for the CDR3 is TGTGCCAGTAGTATAAGAAGCGGTAGGCGCCCTTACCAAGAGACCCAGTACTTC. Amino acids: CASSIRSGRRPYQETQYF.

There are many counts of this clone. The CDR3 reads CASSSGGEAGEGTGELFF. As DNA, the CDR3 is TGTGCCAGCAGCTCAGGAGGGGAAGCGGGAGAGGGAACCGGGGAGCTGTTTTTT. This rearrangement joins TRBV7-2 to TRBJ2-2; 8 bases are a match to TRBD2. Trimming removed 4 bases from V and 5 bases from J; junction bases left unmatched: 15. The CDR3 contains 18 residues. CDR1 is SGHTA and CDR2 is FQGNSA in the germline V gene. The full variable domain, with the rest looked up from reference TRBV7-2 and TRBJ2-2, is GAGVSQSPSNKVTEKGKDVELRCDPISGHTALYWYRQSLGQGLEFLIYFQGNSAPDKSGLPSDRFSAERTGGSVSTLTIQRTQQEDSAVYLCASSSGGEAGEGTGELFFGEGSRLTVL.

Notes on this clone: A much larger clone differs by one base, so this may be a read error. This chain joins TRBV11-1 and TRBJ2-2; D unresolved. The CDR3 sequence is 16 residues long. V was clipped by 4 bases and J by 4 bases, with 16 bases between them. CDR1 and CDR2 (germline): SGHAT, FQDESV (reference sequence). The CDR3 coding sequence is TGTGCCAGCAGCTCCAGTTATATAGTGACCACCGGGGAGCTGTTTTTT. Amino acid sequence: CASSSSYIVTTGELFF.

This clone was counted at least ten times. The DNA of the CDR3 is TGTGCCAGCAGCTTAGTAGGGGACGGGTACGAGCAGTACTTC. This sequence encodes CASSLVGDGYEQYF. The chain uses TRBV11-1 and TRBJ2-7, with D possibly called TRBD1 or TRBD2 (5 bases each). This CDR3 is 14 amino acids long. With 1 base removed from V and 4 bases from J, the gap between germline ends came to 11 bases. The V gene's germline CDR1 is SGHAT and CDR2 FQDESV (reference sequence).